A selection of T cell receptor beta chains follows, all from one sample in a study of tumor-infiltrating lymphocytes in primary liver carcinoma. In TCRdb, the multiplex PCR reads were re-called with MiXCR into one record per CDR3 protein. The table records around 50,000 distinct CDR3 sequences, about three quarters of them present only once. Sequences were obtained from liver tumor tissue from sampling region 3. All receptors come from a man between 35 and 55 years old with primary liver carcinoma and hepatitis B virus infection. CDR3s leave out the opening cysteine and the closing phenylalanine or tryptophan. Fields, in order: CDR3 protein, J gene, V gene.

CDR3aa: ASIPLEAPHYEQY
j_gene: TRBJ2-7
v_gene: TRBV11-2

CDR3aa: ASSVVPSEGSSYNEQF
j_gene: TRBJ2-1
v_gene: TRBV9

CDR3aa: TTSYRSGNQPQH
j_gene: TRBJ1-5
v_gene: TRBV6-5

CDR3aa: ASSSANRDYSYT
j_gene: TRBJ1-2
v_gene: TRBV11-2

CDR3aa: ASSSSWSNGPYTQY
j_gene: TRBJ2-3
v_gene: TRBV6-5

CDR3aa: SSSGTGRETQY
j_gene: TRBJ2-5
v_gene: TRBV2

CDR3aa: ASSILEGLRGYT
j_gene: TRBJ1-2
v_gene: TRBV11-2

CDR3aa: ASSGHGTNEKLF
j_gene: TRBJ1-4
v_gene: TRBV6-5

CDR3aa: ASSSQLAGADNEQF
j_gene: TRBJ2-1
v_gene: TRBV11-1

CDR3aa: AWGSGGPEAF
j_gene: TRBJ1-1
v_gene: TRBV30

CDR3aa: TSSTGTGSYNEQF
j_gene: TRBJ2-1
v_gene: TRBV11-2

CDR3aa: SARDDRAMQETQY
j_gene: TRBJ2-5
v_gene: TRBV20-1

CDR3aa: AWNAGVGTQY
j_gene: TRBJ2-5
v_gene: TRBV30

CDR3aa: ANILDVGLAMGEQF
j_gene: TRBJ2-1
v_gene: TRBV11-2

CDR3aa: ASRGLGLAWYGQF
j_gene: TRBJ2-1
v_gene: TRBV6-6

CDR3aa: ASSLAGAYTGELF
j_gene: TRBJ2-2
v_gene: TRBV11-2

CDR3aa: VNGSGSSREQF
j_gene: TRBJ2-1
v_gene: TRBV12-5

CDR3aa: ASSLLNRGYNSPPH
j_gene: TRBJ1-6
v_gene: TRBV11-2

CDR3aa: RVGPPSSSYFEQF
j_gene: TRBJ2-1
v_gene: TRBV29-1

CDR3aa: VSSSDRGNQLQH
j_gene: TRBJ1-5
v_gene: TRBV6-5

CDR3aa: ASSTGANYGYT
j_gene: TRBJ1-2
v_gene: TRBV9

CDR3aa: AGSLGQFYGYT
j_gene: TRBJ1-2
v_gene: TRBV5-5

CDR3aa: ASSSLDSGANVLT
j_gene: TRBJ2-6
v_gene: TRBV12-3/TRBV12-4

CDR3aa: ASSRRGGDGQPQR
j_gene: TRBJ1-5
v_gene: TRBV4-1

CDR3aa: AGSSRTPVH
j_gene: TRBJ2-7
v_gene: TRBV28

CDR3aa: ASSRRTYSGGRSYNEQF
j_gene: TRBJ2-1
v_gene: TRBV4-1

CDR3aa: ASSPPAVPHEQY
j_gene: TRBJ2-7
v_gene: TRBV12-3/TRBV12-4

CDR3aa: ASSTDTLNSDAF
j_gene: TRBJ1-1
v_gene: TRBV5-5

CDR3aa: AGSLGLGGEVDNGQY
j_gene: .
v_gene: TRBV11-1

CDR3aa: ASSLEAGDYNEQF
j_gene: TRBJ2-1
v_gene: TRBV5-1

CDR3aa: ASSELGQGESYEQY
j_gene: TRBJ2-7
v_gene: TRBV6-1

CDR3aa: SAYHGNQEIQY
j_gene: TRBJ2-5
v_gene: TRBV29-1

CDR3aa: AGGTRESADTQY
j_gene: TRBJ2-3
v_gene: TRBV11-2

CDR3aa: ASGYGRDTEAF
j_gene: TRBJ1-1
v_gene: TRBV6-5

CDR3aa: ASSFDSTETQY
j_gene: TRBJ2-5
v_gene: TRBV7-7

CDR3aa: ASSQAATGEQY
j_gene: TRBJ2-7
v_gene: TRBV4-1

CDR3aa: ASSLSAGISYEQY
j_gene: TRBJ2-7
v_gene: TRBV11-2

CDR3aa: SVRTNGARTDTQY
j_gene: TRBJ2-3
v_gene: TRBV29-1

CDR3aa: VSSLTPTGREETQY
j_gene: TRBJ2-5
v_gene: TRBV7-8

CDR3aa: ASSYDRGGNTIY
j_gene: TRBJ1-3
v_gene: TRBV11-2

CDR3aa: ASGPRLAASTDMQY
j_gene: TRBJ2-3
v_gene: TRBV12-3/TRBV12-4

CDR3aa: AISQERTRSYEQY
j_gene: TRBJ2-7
v_gene: TRBV4-2

CDR3aa: ASSLGLKVGPGETQY
j_gene: TRBJ2-5
v_gene: TRBV5-1

CDR3aa: ASSLGQGTDSQY
j_gene: TRBJ2-3
v_gene: TRBV12-3/TRBV12-4

CDR3aa: TSSLEVGDEKLF
j_gene: TRBJ1-4
v_gene: TRBV11-2

CDR3aa: ASSIQTRGGELF
j_gene: TRBJ2-2
v_gene: TRBV11-2

CDR3aa: ASTERDTTYGYA
j_gene: TRBJ1-2
v_gene: TRBV11-2

CDR3aa: ASSQAGNTIY
j_gene: TRBJ1-3
v_gene: TRBV4-1

CDR3aa: ASSFGGSCEQY
j_gene: TRBJ2-7
v_gene: TRBV7-2

CDR3aa: ASSLRSPYGHY
j_gene: TRBJ2-7
v_gene: TRBV11-1

CDR3aa: ASSSGLLTGELF
j_gene: TRBJ2-2
v_gene: TRBV6-6

CDR3aa: ASTDGLADEQY
j_gene: TRBJ2-7
v_gene: TRBV6-6

CDR3aa: ASSLRQGARGYT
j_gene: TRBJ1-2
v_gene: TRBV13

CDR3aa: ASSSTSGSSYEQY
j_gene: TRBJ2-7
v_gene: TRBV2